This T cell receptor beta chain was sequenced during a study of blood T cell repertoires in COVID-19. Overall study: The United States, Italy and Spain were the sources of the acute and convalescent COVID-19 samples.

This CDR3 contains 11 residues. V lost 11 bases and J 4 bases, leaving 8 bases between the germline ends. Per germline, CDR1 MNHEY and CDR2 SVGAGI. Clones were sequenced by immunoSEQ multiplex PCR, and TCRdb holds only the in-frame ones, with some missing. This sample has about 190,000 clones, with about 80% found just once. This chain uses TRBV6-5 with TRBJ2-2; unclear D gene. This clonotype originated in a woman aged 65 to 85 with acute or convalescent COVID-19. Sequenced material: peripheral blood. The CDR3 reads CAAGRTGELFF. For the CDR3, the DNA is TGTGCCGCCGGTCGCACCGGGGAGCTGTTTTTT.